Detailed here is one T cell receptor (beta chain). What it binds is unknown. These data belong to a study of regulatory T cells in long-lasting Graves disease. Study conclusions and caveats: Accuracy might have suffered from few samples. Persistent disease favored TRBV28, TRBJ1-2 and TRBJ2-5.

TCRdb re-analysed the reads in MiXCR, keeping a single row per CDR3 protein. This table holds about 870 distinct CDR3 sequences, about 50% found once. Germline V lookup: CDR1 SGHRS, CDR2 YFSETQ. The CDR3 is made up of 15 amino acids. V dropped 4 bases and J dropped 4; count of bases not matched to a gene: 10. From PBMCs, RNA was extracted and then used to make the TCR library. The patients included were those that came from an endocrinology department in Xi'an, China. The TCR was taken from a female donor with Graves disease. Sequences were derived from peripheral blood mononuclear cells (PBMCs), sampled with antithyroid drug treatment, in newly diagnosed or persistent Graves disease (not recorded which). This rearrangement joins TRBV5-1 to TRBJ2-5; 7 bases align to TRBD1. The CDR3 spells CASSRETGSRETQYF. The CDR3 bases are TGCGCCAGCAGCCGAGAGACAGGGAGTAGAGAGACCCAGTACTTC.